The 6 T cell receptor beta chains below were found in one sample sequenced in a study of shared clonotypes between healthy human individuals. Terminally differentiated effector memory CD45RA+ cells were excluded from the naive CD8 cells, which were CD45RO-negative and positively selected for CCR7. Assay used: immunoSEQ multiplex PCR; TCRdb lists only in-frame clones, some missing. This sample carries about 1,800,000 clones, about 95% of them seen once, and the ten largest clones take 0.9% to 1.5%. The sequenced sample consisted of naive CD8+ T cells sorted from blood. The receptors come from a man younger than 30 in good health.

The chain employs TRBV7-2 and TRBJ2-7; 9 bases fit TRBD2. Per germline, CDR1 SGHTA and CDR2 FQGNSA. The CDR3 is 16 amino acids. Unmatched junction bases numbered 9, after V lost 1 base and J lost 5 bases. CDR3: CASSLVAGGRTNEQYF. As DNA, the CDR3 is TGTGCCAGCAGCTTAGTCGCGGGAGGGCGTACCAACGAGCAGTACTTC.

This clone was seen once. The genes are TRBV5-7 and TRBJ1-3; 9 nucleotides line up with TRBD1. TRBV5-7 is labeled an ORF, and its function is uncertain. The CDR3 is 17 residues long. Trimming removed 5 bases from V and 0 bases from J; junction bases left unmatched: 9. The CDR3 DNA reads TGTGCCAGCAGACCCCGGGACAGGGATCTCTCTGGAAACACCATATATTTT. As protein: CASRPRDRDLSGNTIYF.

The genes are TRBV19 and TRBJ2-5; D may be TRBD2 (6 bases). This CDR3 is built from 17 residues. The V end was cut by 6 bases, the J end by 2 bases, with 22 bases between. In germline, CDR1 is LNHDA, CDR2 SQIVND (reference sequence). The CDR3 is CASSLTIAEPPQETQYF. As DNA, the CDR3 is TGTGCCAGTAGCTTGACAATAGCGGAGCCCCCTCAAGAGACCCAGTACTTC.

The CDR3 DNA reads TGTGCCAGCAGCGGAGCGGGGGGGCCGCCCAATGAGCAGTTCTTC. It specifies CASSGAGGPPNEQFF. J is TRBJ2-1 and V is TRBV14; the match to TRBD2 covers 10 bases. V gave up 5 bases and J gave up 6 bases; unmatched junction bases: 7. This CDR3 comprises 15 residues. Germline V CDR1 and CDR2: SGHDN, FVKESK.

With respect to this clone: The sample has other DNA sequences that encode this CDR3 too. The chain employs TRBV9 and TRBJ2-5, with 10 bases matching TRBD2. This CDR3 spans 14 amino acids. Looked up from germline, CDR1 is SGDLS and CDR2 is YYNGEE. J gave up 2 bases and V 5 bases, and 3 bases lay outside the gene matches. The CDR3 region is CASSLAGVQETQYF. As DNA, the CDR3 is TGTGCCAGCAGTCTAGCGGGGGTGCAAGAGACCCAGTACTTC.

CDR3 residues: CASSASPSSERSNEQFF. In DNA form, the CDR3 reads TGTGCCAGCAGCGCGTCCCCGTCTAGCGAGAGGAGTAATGAGCAGTTCTTC. V usage is TRBV9 and J usage is TRBJ2-1; D is possibly TRBD2 (6 bases). The CDR3 has 17 residues. Trimming stripped 3 bases from V and 7 bases from J, with 23 bases between. Germline V gene lookup returns CDR1 SGDLS and CDR2 YYNGEE.